This paragraph reports one T cell receptor (beta chain). Time point: after preoperative PTX-NDP chemotherapy. TCRdb called the PCR reads again in MiXCR, with one record for every CDR3 protein. The data contain fewer than 20,000 distinct CDR3 sequences, 46% of them singletons. The data are from a study of esophageal squamous cell carcinoma under preoperative chemotherapy. This sample was gathered from a patient given preoperative chemotherapy. This TCR derives from a human donor with esophageal squamous cell carcinoma. The donor label of this sample is uncertain.

The CDR3 is CASSLQGYDGYTF. The CDR3 region has the DNA TGTGCCAGCAGCTTGCAGGGGTATGATGGCTACACCTTC. The chain has TRBV7-8 and TRBJ1-2; D possibly corresponds to TRBD1 (6 bases). The V gene's germline CDR1 is SGHVS and CDR2 FQNEAQ. This CDR3 is 13 amino acids long. Trimming pared 3 bases from V and 6 bases from J, leaving 11 bases between.